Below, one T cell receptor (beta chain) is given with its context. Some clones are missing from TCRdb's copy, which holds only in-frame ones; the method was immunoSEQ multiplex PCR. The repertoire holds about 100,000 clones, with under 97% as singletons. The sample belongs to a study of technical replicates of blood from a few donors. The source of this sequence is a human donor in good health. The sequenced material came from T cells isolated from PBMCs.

The CDR3 region has the DNA TGTGCCAGCAGCCCTACCGATAGGGGATCCTACGAGCAGTACTTC. The encoded protein is CASSPTDRGSYEQYF. V gene TRBV9 combines with J gene TRBJ2-7; D possibly corresponds to TRBD1 (5 bases). The V end lost 4 bases, the J end lost 1 base, and 15 bases lay between the germline ends. This CDR3 region has 15 residues. Germline assignment: CDR1 SGDLS and CDR2 YYNGEE.